The rows below give T cell receptor beta chains drawn from one sample of a study of technical replicates of blood from a handful of donors. Data came from immunoSEQ multiplex PCR; TCRdb stores just in-frame clones and leaves some out. The data show 65,000 to 90,000 clones, about 91% seen once. Input material: T cells isolated from PBMCs. Receptors originate from a human donor in good health. Both conserved end residues are part of each CDR3. The D gene is left open where the match is weak. A row's size may be missing; if present it is once, few, many or a size class.

>few|TRBV6-1|TRBJ2-1|TRBD1
CASSEQGQVYNEQFF
TGTGCCAGCAGTGAACAGGGACAGGTGTACAATGAGCAGTTCTTC
>few|TRBV15|TRBJ2-2|TRBD1
CATSTGTGGSGELFF
TGTGCCACCAGCACCGGGACAGGGGGTTCCGGGGAGCTGTTTTTT
>NA|TRBV2|TRBJ1-3|NA
CAWQAGIPGNTIYF
TGTGCCTGGCAGGCAGGGATACCTGGAAACACCATATATTTT
>NA|TRBV4-1|TRBJ2-7|NA
CASSQVSGSYEQYF
TGCGCCAGCAGCCAAGTGTCCGGCTCCTACGAGCAGTACTTC
>once|TRBV6-1|TRBJ2-1|TRBD2
CASSAPTSGKVYNEQFF
TGTGCCAGCAGTGCCCCGACTAGCGGGAAAGTCTACAATGAGCAGTTCTTC
>NA|TRBV19|TRBJ2-7|NA
CASRKRQDTYEQYF
TGTGCCAGCAGAAAGCGACAGGACACCTACGAGCAGTACTTC
>NA|TRBV6-1|TRBJ2-7|NA
CASSQTGAGREQYF
TGTGCCAGCAGCCAAACAGGGGCGGGACGCGAGCAGTACTTC
>NA|TRBV4-1|TRBJ1-6|NA
CASSLTPGHHNSPLHF
TGCGCCAGCAGCTTAACCCCGGGACACCATAATTCACCCCTCCACTTT
>NA|TRBV6-6|TRBJ2-3|NA
CASSYGLADTDTQYF
TGTGCCAGCAGTTACGGACTCGCTGACACAGATACGCAGTATTTT
>NA|TRBV28|TRBJ1-5|NA
CASTLSGQPQHF
TGTGCCAGCACCCTGTCGGGTCAGCCCCAGCATTTT
>NA|TRBV6-5|TRBJ2-7|TRBD2
CASSYAGGHLAYEQYF
TGTGCCAGCAGTTACGCGGGGGGACACTTAGCCTACGAGCAGTACTTC
>NA|TRBV5-1|TRBJ1-4|NA
CASSLERSNEKLFF
TGCGCCAGCAGCTTGGAGAGGAGTAATGAAAAACTGTTTTTT
>NA|TRBV28|TRBJ1-2|TRBD1
CASFIRQGMSGYTF
TGTGCCAGCTTTATTAGACAGGGGATGAGCGGCTACACCTTC
>NA|TRBV9|TRBJ2-7|TRBD1
CASSDTGTGSSEQYF
TGTGCCAGCAGTGACACCGGGACAGGTTCTTCCGAGCAGTACTTC
>NA|TRBV6-5|TRBJ2-3|NA
CASSVEFRADTQYF
TGTGCCAGCAGTGTAGAATTTAGAGCAGATACGCAGTATTTT
>NA|TRBV2|TRBJ2-1|NA
CASSVLGGISYNEQFF
TGTGCCAGCAGTGTGTTAGGGGGAATCTCCTACAATGAGCAGTTCTTC
>NA|TRBV2|TRBJ2-1|NA
CASRLQGTGEQFF
TGTGCCAGCAGGTTACAGGGTACAGGTGAGCAGTTCTTC
>NA|TRBV19|TRBJ2-7|NA
CASRAHSGESSYEQYF
TGTGCCAGTAGAGCCCATAGCGGTGAAAGCTCCTACGAGCAGTACTTC
>NA|TRBV28|TRBJ2-1|TRBD2
CASSLPGRAYNEQFF
TGTGCCAGCAGTTTGCCCGGGAGGGCCTACAATGAGCAGTTCTTC
>few|TRBV28|TRBJ1-2|NA
CASSLPSRGAVGYTF
TGTGCCAGCAGTTTACCCTCACGGGGGGCGGTAGGCTACACCTTC
>NA|TRBV11-3|TRBJ1-1|NA
CASSLQGRTEAFF
TGTGCCAGCAGCCTTCAGGGTCGGACTGAAGCTTTCTTT
>NA|TRBV7-9|TRBJ1-2|TRBD1
CASSGQGAMGYTF
TGTGCCAGCAGCGGACAGGGGGCAATGGGCTACACCTTC
>NA|TRBV29-1|TRBJ1-1|NA
CSVVGQVPNTEAFF
TGCAGCGTTGTTGGGCAGGTTCCGAACACTGAAGCTTTCTTT
>NA|TRBV11-2|TRBJ2-1|TRBD1
CASSSRPGQGYNEQFF
TGTGCCAGCAGCTCTAGGCCGGGACAGGGGTACAATGAGCAGTTCTTC
>NA|TRBV18|TRBJ2-1|TRBD2
CASSSSTSGRNEQFF
TGTGCCAGCTCATCTTCGACTAGCGGTCGGAATGAGCAGTTCTTC
>NA|TRBV7-9|TRBJ1-2|TRBD1
CASRRTGGRGYTF
TGTGCCAGCAGACGGACAGGGGGACGAGGCTACACCTTC
>NA|TRBV20-1|TRBJ2-5|NA
CSASGLGSQYF
TGCAGTGCTAGCGGGTTAGGGAGCCAGTACTTC
>few|TRBV27|TRBJ1-3|NA
CASSSRGGSYGNTIYF
TGTGCCAGCAGTTCCCGTGGAGGGTCTTATGGAAACACCATATATTTT
>NA|TRBV7-9|TRBJ1-2|NA
CASSGGFYGYTF
TGTGCCAGCAGCGGCGGATTCTATGGCTACACCTTC
>NA|TRBV4-2|TRBJ2-5|NA
CASSLRGGETQYF
TGTGCCAGCAGCCTACGAGGCGGCGAGACCCAGTACTTC
>few|TRBV28|TRBJ2-2|TRBD1
CASSLLRGPKYGGELFF
TGTGCCAGCAGTCTTCTCAGGGGGCCCAAGTATGGGGGGGAGCTGTTTTTT
>NA|TRBV27|TRBJ1-2|TRBD1
CASSTRDRGPSNYGYTF
TGTGCCAGCAGTACCCGGGACAGGGGGCCCTCTAACTATGGCTACACCTTC
>NA|TRBV7-9|TRBJ1-2|TRBD1
CASSSFQGGLVRTNYGYTF
TGTGCCAGCAGCTCATTTCAGGGGGGTTTGGTCAGGACGAACTATGGCTACACCTTC
>NA|TRBV6-1|TRBJ2-7|TRBD1
CASSEGWDRGFYEQYF
TGTGCCAGCAGTGAGGGATGGGACAGGGGTTTCTACGAGCAGTACTTC
>NA|TRBV11-3|TRBJ2-3|NA
CASSLTSVDTQYF
TGTGCCAGTAGTCTGACTAGTGTCGATACGCAGTATTTT
>NA|TRBV11-2|TRBJ2-2|NA
CASSSYSINTGELFF
TGTGCCAGCAGCTCGTATAGTATCAACACCGGGGAGCTGTTTTTT
>NA|TRBV2|TRBJ2-7|NA
CASSAVVSYEQYF
TGTGCCAGCAGTGCGGTCGTATCCTACGAGCAGTACTTC
>NA|TRBV5-1|TRBJ1-1|NA
CASSEGVGNTEAFF
TGCGCCAGCAGCGAGGGTGTGGGGAACACTGAAGCTTTCTTT
>NA|TRBV6-1|TRBJ2-7|NA
CASRHRESGYEQYF
TGTGCCAGCAGGCACAGGGAGTCGGGGTACGAGCAGTACTTC
>NA|TRBV6-5|TRBJ2-7|NA
CASSYSGHGGYEQYF
TGTGCCAGCAGTTACTCCGGACACGGGGGCTACGAGCAGTACTTC
>NA|TRBV5-1|TRBJ1-1|TRBD1
CASSLSRGAMNTEAFF
TGCGCCAGCAGCTTGTCCAGGGGGGCAATGAACACTGAAGCTTTCTTT